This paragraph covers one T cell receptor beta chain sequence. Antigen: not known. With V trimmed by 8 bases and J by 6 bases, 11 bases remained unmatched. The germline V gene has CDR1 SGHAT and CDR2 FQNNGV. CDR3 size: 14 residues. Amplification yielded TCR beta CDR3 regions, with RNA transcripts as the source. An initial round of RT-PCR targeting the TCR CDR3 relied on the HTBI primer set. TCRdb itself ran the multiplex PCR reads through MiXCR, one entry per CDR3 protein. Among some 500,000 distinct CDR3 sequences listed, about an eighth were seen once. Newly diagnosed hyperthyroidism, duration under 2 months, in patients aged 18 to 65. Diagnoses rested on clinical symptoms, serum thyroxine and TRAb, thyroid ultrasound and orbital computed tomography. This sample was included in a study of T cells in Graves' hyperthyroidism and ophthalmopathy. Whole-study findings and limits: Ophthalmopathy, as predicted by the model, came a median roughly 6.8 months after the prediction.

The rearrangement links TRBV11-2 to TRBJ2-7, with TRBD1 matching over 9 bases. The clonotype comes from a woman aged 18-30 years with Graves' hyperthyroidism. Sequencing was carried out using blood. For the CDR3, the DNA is TGTGCCAGCCAATCCGGGACAGGGAGTTTCGAGCAGTACTTC. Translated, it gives CASQSGTGSFEQYF. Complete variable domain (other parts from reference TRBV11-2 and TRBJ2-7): EAGVAQSPRYKIIEKRQSVAFWCNPISGHATLYWYQQILGQGPKLLIQFQNNGVVDDSQLPKDRFSAERLKGVDSTLKIQPAKLEDSAVYLCASQSGTGSFEQYFGPGTRLTVT.